These T cell receptor beta chains were read from a single sample in a study of early T cells in non-severe SARS-CoV-2 infection. One entry per CDR3 protein results from TCRdb running MiXCR on the 5' RACE reads. The sample holds about 50,000 distinct CDR3 sequences, roughly a tenth seen once. The sequenced material came from whole blood. The source is an adult who was a healthcare worker with PCR-confirmed SARS-CoV-2 infection or an uninfected control (not recorded which). The CDR3 runs from the conserved cysteine through the conserved F or W. D genes are given only for firm matches. Where a row states a size, it is once, few, many or the class of an expanded clone; other rows omit it.

size	D	V	J	DNA	CDR3
NA	TRBD2	TRBV3-1	TRBJ2-2	TGTGCCAGCAGCTCTCATGGGGAGCGGGAGGGGAACACCGGGGAGCTGTTTTTT	CASSSHGEREGNTGELFF
few	NA	TRBV2	TRBJ2-3	TGTGCCAGCAGTGTGGGGGCCGCTAGGGGGAGCACAGATACGCAGTATTTT	CASSVGAARGSTDTQYF
many	TRBD2	TRBV5-1	TRBJ2-1	TGCGCCAGCAGTCCCGGATTGACTAGCGGGACCTACAATGAGCAGTTCTTC	CASSPGLTSGTYNEQFF
NA	TRBD2	TRBV29-1	TRBJ2-3	TGCAGCCTTACTAGCGGTCTTTCTGAACGTACGCAGTATTTT	CSLTSGLSERTQYF
few	NA	TRBV7-9	TRBJ1-2	TGTGCCAGCAGCTTAGAAGGAGAATCTGGCTACACCTTC	CASSLEGESGYTF
NA	NA	TRBV11-2	TRBJ2-3	TGTGCCAGCAGCAATGACAGGGAGGGAAGCACAGATACGCAGTATTTT	CASSNDREGSTDTQYF
many	TRBD1	TRBV6-2/TRBV6-3	TRBJ2-7	TGTGCCAGCAGTTGGACAGGTTACGAGCAGTACTTC	CASSWTGYEQYF
NA	TRBD2	TRBV29-1	TRBJ2-1	TGCAGCGTTGAAGATCTGACTAGCGGGGACAATGAGCAGTTCTTC	CSVEDLTSGDNEQFF
many	TRBD1	TRBV19	TRBJ1-1	TGTGCCAGTACCAGAGGACAGGGGGCTAACACTGAAGCTTTCTTT	CASTRGQGANTEAFF
many	TRBD2	TRBV9	TRBJ2-7	TGTGCCAGCAGCCGGACTAGCTCCTACGAGCAGTACTTC	CASSRTSSYEQYF
NA	NA	TRBV20-1	TRBJ1-1	TGCAGTGCTAGAGCTCCTGGGACAAGCGCCACTGAAGCTTTCTTT	CSARAPGTSATEAFF
many	NA	TRBV7-2	TRBJ1-4	TGTGCCAGCAGGGGCGTCGGAAAAAAACTGTTTTTT	CASRGVGKKLFF
few	NA	TRBV29-1	TRBJ2-7	TGCAGCGTTGAAGGGGAGCCCTCGTACGAGCAGTACTTC	CSVEGEPSYEQYF
many	TRBD1	TRBV5-1	TRBJ1-6	TGCGCCAGCAGCTCTGCTACAGGGGGCGGTTCACCCCTCCACTTT	CASSSATGGGSPLHF
many	NA	TRBV7-3	TRBJ2-3	TGTGCCAGCAGCTTATCAGCGGTTCGAAGCACAGATACGCAGTATTTT	CASSLSAVRSTDTQYF
NA	NA	TRBV7-2	TRBJ2-3	TGTGCCAGCAGCTTACGTGCGGCGGGGTTCACAGATACGCAGTATTTT	CASSLRAAGFTDTQYF
few	NA	TRBV29-1	TRBJ2-2	TGCAGCGTCAGTAGCCCAGGGAACACCGGGGAGCTGTTTTTT	CSVSSPGNTGELFF
few	NA	TRBV2	TRBJ2-1	TGTGCCAGCGATGGGGCAGGAGACAATGAGCAGTTCTTC	CASDGAGDNEQFF
NA	TRBD1	TRBV20-1	TRBJ2-7	TGCAGCCCAGGGGGGGGGACAGGGAGGAACGAGCAGTACTTC	CSPGGGTGRNEQYF
few	NA	TRBV9	TRBJ2-3	TGTGCCAGCAGCGTAATTGCTAGCACAGATACGCAGTATTTT	CASSVIASTDTQYF
many	TRBD2	TRBV5-1	TRBJ2-1	TGCGCCAGCAGCTTGGGACCTAGCGGGGTAAGCTCCTACAATGAGCAGTTCTTC	CASSLGPSGVSSYNEQFF
few	NA	TRBV6-1	TRBJ2-3	TGTGCCAGCAGTGAAAGGGGGGCTTATACGCAGTATTTT	CASSERGAYTQYF
NA	NA	TRBV4-3	TRBJ2-3	TGCGCCAGCAGCCAAGACGGGAGTTCAGATACGCAGTATTTT	CASSQDGSSDTQYF
NA	TRBD2	TRBV10-2	TRBJ2-1	TGCGCCAGCAGTGGAAATAGCGGGAGGGCCTACAATGAGCAGTTCTTC	CASSGNSGRAYNEQFF
NA	NA	TRBV21-1	TRBJ2-7	TGTGCCAGCAGCAAAGAAAGCTACGAGCAGTACTTC	CASSKESYEQYF
NA	NA	TRBV29-1	TRBJ2-7	TGCAGCGTCCCAACCAGGGGACCCTACGGGGACGAGCGGTACTTC	CSVPTRGPYGDERYF
NA	NA	TRBV11-2	TRBJ1-1	TGTGCCAGCAGCTCGGACTGGGGTGGAACTGAAGCTTTCTTT	CASSSDWGGTEAFF
NA	NA	TRBV20-1	TRBJ2-7	TGCAGTGCTAGAGATCAGGCCCGGGGCTACGAGCAGTACTTC	CSARDQARGYEQYF
many	TRBD2	TRBV7-8	TRBJ2-1	TGTGCCAGCAGCGCCGAGGTAGCGGGCCTCGGTGAGCAGTTCTTC	CASSAEVAGLGEQFF
NA	TRBD1	TRBV25-1	TRBJ2-7	TGTGCCAGCAGGGGGACAGGCCCCTTCTCCTACGAGCAGTACTTC	CASRGTGPFSYEQYF
many	TRBD1	TRBV7-9	TRBJ2-1	TGTGCCAGCAGCCCGACAGGGGAGCATGAGCAGTTCTTC	CASSPTGEHEQFF
NA	NA	TRBV20-1	TRBJ2-7	TGCAGTGCAGGGGGGACTGCCTACGAGCAGTACTTC	CSAGGTAYEQYF
many	NA	TRBV5-1	TRBJ2-3	TGCGCCAGCAGCACGGACTCCCGACGCACAGATACGCAGTATTTT	CASSTDSRRTDTQYF
many	TRBD1	TRBV12-3/TRBV12-4	TRBJ1-1	TGTGCCAGCAGTCTTTCGTACAGGGGGCAAACTGAAGCTTTCTTT	CASSLSYRGQTEAFF
few	NA	TRBV29-1	TRBJ2-1	TGCAGCGGACGAAACAATGAGCAGTTCTTC	CSGRNNEQFF